This T cell receptor beta chain was sequenced in a study of blood T cell repertoires in COVID-19 (dated by TCRdb to 2018 to 2021). About the study as a whole: The collaborator samples originated in the United States, Italy and Spain and spanned the acute and convalescent phases of COVID-19. The prospective study material was composed of cDNA or gDNA derived from T cells, B-cell-depleted T cells, or PBMCs. Deeply sampled blood TCRbeta repertoires from subjects exposed to, actively infected with, or recovered from COVID-19 were included in the dataset. The repertoires were released in a freely available public database intended as a resource for research on the immune response to SARS-CoV-2. The samples were drawn from the first 160 participants of the ongoing ImmuneRACE study and from 1,254 subjects provided by 6 global collaborators. Nearly every sample came with metadata listing a de-identified subject ID, COVID-19 status, age in years and sex. Where available, HLA class I and class II types were obtained from metadata supplied by the sample provider rather than from assay-based typing.

On the study overall, not on this receptor specifically: How much clinical and demographic metadata was included differed by source and by participant, and the metadata was provided uncurated.

Turning to this clone: Its antigen target is currently unknown. No qualities accompany the bases; no much larger clone lies one base away.

Participants in the prospective study were aged 18 to 89 years, lived in approximately 26 United States geographic areas, and enrolled through a virtual design. Cohort assignment in the prospective study relied on participant-reported clinical history from a screening survey and a study questionnaire. A participant counted as exposed if, within 2 weeks of entering the study, that participant had been in contact with someone who had a PCR-confirmed or clinician-diagnosed COVID-19 case. Mobile phlebotomists in the prospective study collected whole blood, serum and a nasopharyngeal or oropharyngeal swab from every participant. Over a 2-month period, participants in the prospective study had the option of providing additional blood draws and questionnaires. Before DNA extraction, prospective study blood samples were shipped either frozen or at room temperature. There are 14 amino acids in the CDR3, from cysteine to phenylalanine inclusive. The kept DNA is CDR3 alone, 42 bases in frame from the first base. CDR1 and CDR2 (MDHEN, SYDVKM) derive from the germline V gene. Trimming removed 3 bases from V and 3 bases from J, leaving 11 bases between the germline ends.

The immunoSEQ Assay, a bias-controlled multiplex PCR, was used to amplify TCRbeta CDR3 regions from genomic DNA. Turning to the authors' computational methods: The number of nucleated cells in each sample was estimated from the amplification of reference gene primers within the assay. To quantify the absolute abundance of each unique TCRbeta CDR3 rearrangement, sequence reads were collapsed and filtered. For each sample, productive Simpson clonality was calculated as the square root of Simpson's diversity index across productive rearrangements. Here the immuneACCESS table is served through TCRdb, limited to in-frame sequences with V and J called. Missing clones are a known gap in these copies; in checked studies unresolved V genes cover under half, and the rest lacks a known reason. From that table come the V and J calls and clone size; the DNA was used to work out D and trimming. The sample table holds roughly 200,000 clones, of which 80% to 90% were seen once. Roughly 4% of the sample belongs to the ten largest clones.

This receptor was taken from a woman aged 25-40 years who had been exposed to COVID-19. The sequencing input was PBMCs or T cells enriched from blood (not recorded which). The sequence links TRBV28 to TRBJ1-1; a tentative D call is TRBD1 (5 bases match). The CDR3 reads as follows: CASSFPTGDTEAFF. The nucleotide sequence reads TGTGCCAGCAGTTTCCCCACAGGCGACACTGAAGCTTTCTTT.